The rows below give T cell receptor beta chains drawn from one sample of a study of blood T cell repertoires in COVID-19. Generated by immunoSEQ multiplex PCR, the TCRdb table keeps only in-frame clones and is missing some. The profile covers some 210,000 clones, with 80% to 90% appearing a single time and about 7.3% taken by the ten largest. Sequenced material: peripheral blood. These receptors were taken from a woman aged 45-60 years with active or convalescent COVID-19. Each CDR3 is given with its conserved first and last residue. The order of the fields is J gene, V gene, CDR3 protein.

J gene: TRBJ1-2; V gene: TRBV9; CDR3 protein: CASSVEVWGSAGGYTF
J gene: TRBJ2-3; V gene: TRBV7-2; CDR3 protein: CASSLRSGGRAEADTQYF
J gene: TRBJ2-3; V gene: TRBV28; CDR3 protein: CASSLVGYRDTQYF
J gene: TRBJ1-4; V gene: TRBV19; CDR3 protein: CASSRQGGVPKLFF
J gene: TRBJ1-2; V gene: TRBV28; CDR3 protein: CASGGGLLSYGYTF
J gene: TRBJ1-2; V gene: TRBV5-1; CDR3 protein: CASSRSGALDYGYTF
J gene: TRBJ1-2; V gene: TRBV19; CDR3 protein: CAIWGPNYGYTF
J gene: TRBJ1-1; V gene: TRBV15; CDR3 protein: CATSRESGGGMNTEAFF
J gene: TRBJ1-3; V gene: TRBV28; CDR3 protein: CASSSPGQGYTIYF
J gene: TRBJ1-3; V gene: TRBV3-1/TRBV3-2; CDR3 protein: CASSPSQRQIGNTIYF
J gene: TRBJ1-1; V gene: TRBV27; CDR3 protein: CASSLQIHPTEAFF
J gene: TRBJ2-2; V gene: TRBV30; CDR3 protein: CAWSEDRGFPGELFF
J gene: TRBJ1-6; V gene: TRBV7-2; CDR3 protein: CASSLDIGGRSPLHF
J gene: TRBJ1-1; V gene: TRBV2; CDR3 protein: CASSEVSETEAFF
J gene: TRBJ1-5; V gene: TRBV18; CDR3 protein: CASSGGQGSQPQHF
J gene: TRBJ2-2; V gene: TRBV5-5; CDR3 protein: CASSPGQGHTGELFF
J gene: TRBJ1-6; V gene: TRBV19; CDR3 protein: CASSAGAGQFRHSPLHF
J gene: TRBJ1-1; V gene: TRBV28; CDR3 protein: CASSLLQGWTEAFF
J gene: TRBJ2-3; V gene: TRBV20-1; CDR3 protein: CSASSGPGGTDTQYF
J gene: TRBJ2-2; V gene: TRBV3-1/TRBV3-2; CDR3 protein: CASSPRGFSGGNAGELFF